This TCR beta chain derives from a study of blood T cell repertoires in COVID-19. Produced via immunoSEQ multiplex PCR; TCRdb's table is partial and in-frame only. The table records 300,000 or so clones, under 90% of them present only once. The count of this clone is one. The clonotype was recovered from a woman aged 25 to 45 with COVID-19, enrolled during active disease. The sequenced sample was peripheral blood.

Here the CDR3 reads CASSSLEKLFF. The DNA of the CDR3 is TGTGCCAGCAGTTCACTAGAAAAACTGTTTTTT. V gene TRBV28 combines with J gene TRBJ1-4; D ambiguous. CDR1 MDHEN and CDR2 SYDVKM come from the germline V gene. The CDR3 is 11 amino acids. The germline V and J ends were trimmed by 4 bases and 8 bases, with 5 bases remaining between them.